A single sample gave rise to the 16 T cell receptor beta chains below, sequenced in a study of blood T cell repertoires in COVID-19. Generated by immunoSEQ multiplex PCR, the TCRdb table keeps only in-frame clones and is missing some. Here the sample spans tens of thousands of clones, 70% to 90% being singletons. The sample comprised peripheral blood. These receptors all stem from a woman older than 75 with acute or convalescent COVID-19.

The chain uses TRBV19 and TRBJ2-7; a possible D gene is TRBD2 (6 bases). Trimming removed 6 bases from V and 0 bases from J, with 12 bases in between. The CDR3 totals 14 residues. From germline, CDR1 is LNHDA and CDR2 SQIVND (reference sequence). The CDR3 nucleotides are TGTGCCAGTAGCTCGACTAGTCTCTCCTACGAGCAGTACTTC. Translated: CASSSTSLSYEQYF.

The V gene is TRBV10-3, the J gene TRBJ2-3; 12 nucleotides agree with TRBD2. From germline, CDR1 is ENHRY and CDR2 SYGVKD. This CDR3 region has 16 residues. With 3 bases clipped from V and 2 bases from J, the junction kept 3 bases outside the gene matches. CDR3 region: CAISDLAGGPTDTQYF. The CDR3 DNA reads as TGTGCCATCAGTGATCTAGCGGGGGGGCCCACAGATACGCAGTATTTT.

V gene TRBV5-8 combines with J gene TRBJ2-7, with D hard to call. Trimming shortened V by 4 bases and J by 3 bases, and 8 bases separated the two germline ends. CDR3 length equals 12 residues. CDR1 is SGHTS and CDR2 is YDEGEE in the germline V gene. The CDR3 loop reads CASSIRSYEQYF. CDR3 nucleotides: TGTGCCAGCAGCATTAGGAGCTACGAGCAGTACTTC.

The chain combines TRBV3-1 (or the pseudogene TRBV3-2) with TRBJ2-1; the D gene is possibly TRBD1 (5 bases). Germline lookup yields CDR1 LGHDT and CDR2 YNNKEL (reference sequence). V lost 1 base, J lost 4 bases, and 17 bases lay in between. The CDR3 extends over 17 amino acids. The CDR3 spells CASSQAGFSTAYNEQFF. The CDR3 DNA reads TGTGCCAGCAGCCAAGCAGGGTTCTCCACGGCATACAATGAGCAGTTCTTC.

Only a few counts were recorded for this clone. An end of the junction does not agree with germline; a read error may underlie this. The gene calls are TRBV6-5 and TRBJ1-4, with 7 bases lining up with TRBD1. From germline, CDR1 is MNHEY and CDR2 SVGAGI. The CDR3 spans 14 residues. Written as DNA, the CDR3 is TGTGCCAGCAGCGTAACAGGGGACGTTGAAAATCTGTTTTTT. This sequence encodes CASSVTGDVENLFF.

Only one count was recorded for this clone. For the CDR3, the DNA is TGTGCCAGCAGCCCCTGGGGGACTAGCGGGAGATCTACCGGGGAGCTGTTTTTT. Protein sequence: CASSPWGTSGRSTGELFF. The rearrangement links TRBV5-4 to TRBJ2-2; 14 bases align to TRBD2. The V and J ends lost 4 bases and 5 bases, in that order; junction bases with no gene match: 10. The length of the CDR3 is 18 residues. Per germline, CDR1 SGHNT and CDR2 YYREEE (reference sequence).

This rearrangement joins TRBV21-1 to TRBJ1-2. TRBV21-1 is given as a pseudogene. CDR3 length equals 15 residues. The CDR3: CASSKVGPGGYGYTF. CDR3 DNA sequence: TGTGCCAGCAGCAAAGTGGGGCCCGGGGGCTATGGCTACACCTTC.

The sample holds a few counts of this clone. The genes are TRBV29-1 and TRBJ2-7; the D gene is possibly TRBD1 (7 bases). Deletions cut 6 bases from V and 9 bases from J, with 18 bases between. Germline values: CDR1 SQVTM, CDR2 ANQGSEA. This CDR3 comprises 12 residues. The CDR3 reads CSVGPGGSGQYF. CDR3 bases: TGCAGCGTGGGACCAGGGGGGTCTGGGCAGTACTTC.

Here the CDR3 reads CASSSHPSRGSKNIQYF. CDR3 coding DNA: TGTGCCAGCAGCTCCCACCCGTCCCGGGGGTCCAAAAACATTCAGTACTTC. The rearrangement uses TRBV7-8 and TRBJ2-4; possible D gene TRBD2, 6 bases. Per the germline V gene, CDR1 is SGHVS and CDR2 is FQNEAQ. This CDR3 has 17 residues. The V end was cut by 4 bases, the J end by 2 bases, with 18 bases between.

This clone was counted once. The V and J genes are TRBV4-1 and TRBJ2-7, with TRBD1 matching 9 bases. The CDR3 is 16 amino acids. The V gene end was trimmed by 3 bases and the J gene end by 2 bases; junction bases not matched to a gene: 8. Germline loops: CDR1 MGHRA, CDR2 YSYEKL. CDR3 DNA sequence: TGCGCCAGCAGCCAGGACAGGGGCGGTGGGACCTACGAGCAGTACTTC. Translating gives CASSQDRGGGTYEQYF.

In DNA, the CDR3 is TGTGCCAGCAGCTCGGTCACGGGGGTATACACCGGGGAGCTGTTTTTT. Its translation is CASSSVTGVYTGELFF. The chain uses TRBV5-6 and TRBJ2-2, with D perhaps TRBD2 (6 bases). Trimming took off 3 bases at V and 3 bases at J, with 15 bases between the two ends. Germline V CDR1 and CDR2: SGHDT, YYEEEE. CDR3 length equals 16 residues.

The chain employs TRBV5-1 and TRBJ2-7, with 11 nucleotides matching TRBD2. V lost 1 base, J lost 4 bases, and 7 bases stayed unmatched. The CDR3 has 16 residues. Germline CDR1 reads SGHRS; CDR2 reads YFSETQ. CDR3 residues: CASSLTGTSGLYEQYF. The CDR3 coding sequence is TGCGCCAGCAGCTTGACGGGGACTAGCGGACTATACGAGCAGTACTTC.

The V gene is TRBV11-1, the J gene TRBJ2-3; D is undetermined. The V end was cut by 3 bases, the J end by 2 bases, with 6 bases between. The V gene's germline CDR1 is SGHAT and CDR2 FQDESV (reference sequence). This CDR3 region has 13 residues. CDR3 bases: TGTGCCAGCAGCTTGGAGCACACAGATACGCAGTATTTT. Protein: CASSLEHTDTQYF.

This clone has more than one count but fewer than ten. The rearrangement links TRBV9 to TRBJ2-2; 13 bases are shared with TRBD2. Trimming cost V 0 bases and J 7 bases; bases outside gene matches: 6. CDR1 is SGDLS, CDR2 YYNGEE, per germline. This CDR3 spans 17 amino acids. CDR3: CASSVGGTSGTGGELFF. DNA of the CDR3: TGTGCCAGCAGCGTAGGTGGGACTAGCGGGACGGGCGGGGAGCTGTTTTTT.

This clone was recorded once. This chain links TRBV5-1 with TRBJ2-7, with TRBD1 matching 8 bases. The CDR3 consists of 15 residues. J lost 5 bases, V lost 0 bases, and 7 bases had no gene match. Germline CDR1 SGHRS, CDR2 YFSETQ. CDR3 DNA sequence: TGCGCCAGCAGCTTGGTGCAGGGGGCGATTCACGAGCAGTACTTC. Its protein product is CASSLVQGAIHEQYF.

This chain links TRBV5-1 with TRBJ2-1; 9 bases map to TRBD2. Looked up from germline, CDR1 is SGHRS and CDR2 is YFSETQ. V shed 5 bases, J shed 0 bases, and the junction held 15 bases outside the gene matches. The CDR3 is made up of 19 amino acids. This CDR3 is CASSSRTSAMSGSYNEQFF. For the CDR3, the DNA is TGCGCCAGCAGTTCCCGGACTAGCGCAATGAGTGGCTCCTACAATGAGCAGTTCTTC.